This TCR beta chain was sequenced for a study of T-cell reconstitution after alpha-beta-depleted transplantation in children. V lost 3 bases and J 3 bases, leaving 12 bases between the germline ends. The CDR3 spans 15 residues. Germline V gene lookup returns CDR1 KGHSH and CDR2 LQKENI. This clonotype has at least ten counts. Preparation of the TCRbeta library involved a method that used unique molecular identifiers. TCRdb called the PCR reads again in MiXCR, with one record for every CDR3 protein. The sample has approximately 93,000 distinct CDR3 sequences; roughly 7.7% are singletons. The chain uses TRBV18 and TRBJ1-5; maybe TRBD1 (6 bases). The receptor was isolated from a human donor who donated a stem cell graft to a child with congenital amegakaryocytic thrombocytopenia. The specimen comprised PBMCs from the stem cell graft donor, sampled from the stem cell graft. CDR3 in DNA: TGTGCCAGCTCACCGGGGGCTGGGAACAATCAGCCCCAGCATTTT. Translation: CASSPGAGNNQPQHF.